The entry below gives a single T cell receptor beta chain sequence along with its context. Its specificity is unknown. The record originates from a study of identical twins. TCRdb recomputed calls from the 5' RACE reads with MiXCR, one row per CDR3 protein. This table has 400,000 to 600,000 distinct CDR3 sequences, more than 20% appearing once. This CDR3 is built from 15 residues. The germline V and J ends were trimmed by 2 bases and 3 bases, with 11 bases remaining between them. CDR1 and CDR2 (germline): SNHLY, FYNNEI. General study findings and limits: Out-of-frame alpha sequences that twins shared showed excess low generation probability. Twin sharing of out-of-frame TCR alpha was underestimated by models in monozygotic pairs.

These same data were also listed under a study on yellow fever vaccine responses in identical twins.

J is TRBJ2-4 and V is TRBV2; no clear D. The specimen was CD4+ T cells sorted from blood. The TCR originated in a woman between 18 and 29 years old in good health. CDR3 amino acids: CASSEPLVSKNIQYF. CDR3 coding DNA: TGTGCCAGCAGTGAACCCCTGGTTAGCAAAAACATTCAGTACTTC. Based on the CDR3 plus reference TRBV2 and TRBJ2-4, the full variable domain is EPEVTQTPSHQVTQMGQEVILRCVPISNHLYFYWYRQILGQKVEFLVSFYNNEISEKSEIFDDQFSVERPDGSNFTLKIRSTKLEDSAMYFCASSEPLVSKNIQYFGAGTRLSVL.